The 5 T cell receptor beta chains presented below share a single source sample, sequenced in a study of T cells in localized non-small cell lung cancer. TCRdb's table, derived via immunoSEQ multiplex PCR, lists solely in-frame clones and lacks some. The repertoire holds under 75,000 clones, with 86% as singletons. The source was peripheral blood, collected before any cancer treatment. These receptors were obtained from a male donor older than 55 with stage III squamous cell lung carcinoma.

This chain links TRBV4-3 with TRBJ2-6, with unresolved D. The CDR3 loop spans 16 amino acids. Trimming shortened V by 4 bases and J by 0 bases, and 10 bases separated the two germline ends. Germline V lookup: CDR1 LGHNA, CDR2 YSLEER. The CDR3 here is CASSRRLDSGANVLTF. The CDR3 coding sequence is TGCGCCAGCAGCCGTCGACTGGACTCTGGGGCCAACGTCCTGACTTTC.

The chain combines TRBV5-1 with TRBJ1-6; 7 bases are shared with TRBD1. V dropped 0 bases and J dropped 6; count of bases not matched to a gene: 3. The germline gives CDR1 SGHRS, CDR2 YFSETQ. This CDR3 has 15 amino acids. The CDR3 DNA reads as TGCGCCAGCAGCTTGGGACAGGGCCGTAATTCACCCCTCCACTTT. This codes for CASSLGQGRNSPLHF.

This clone occurred once. This rearrangement joins TRBV6-4 to TRBJ2-3; a possible D gene is TRBD1 (5 bases). V gave up 3 bases and J gave up 4 bases, with 17 bases separating them. CDR1 is MRHNA, CDR2 SNTAGT, per germline. The CDR3 length is 16 residues. The CDR3 nucleotides are TGTGCCAGCAGTGAAGGAAGGGGTGTTTTCTCAGATACGCAGTATTTT. Translating gives CASSEGRGVFSDTQYF.

The J gene is TRBJ2-3, the V gene TRBV7-3; no firm D call. Between the trimmed V and J ends, which lost 5 bases and 4 bases, there was a span of 16 bases. Looked up from germline, CDR1 is SGHTA and CDR2 is FQGTGA. The CDR3 runs to 15 residues. CDR3 sequence reads: CASSPAGSRADTQYF. The DNA of the CDR3 is TGTGCCAGCAGCCCGGCCGGGTCGCGCGCAGATACGCAGTATTTT.

The V gene is TRBV5-4, the J gene TRBJ1-1, with D possibly matching TRBD1 (6 bases). Deletions cut 7 bases from V and 4 bases from J, with 20 bases between. This CDR3 spans 15 amino acids. CDR1 and CDR2 from the germline V gene are SGHNT and YYREEE (reference sequence). The CDR3 here is CASSGQTGRVTEAFF. CDR3 DNA sequence: TGTGCCAGCTCGGGGCAAACAGGGAGGGTCACTGAAGCTTTCTTT.